Shown below are 21 T cell receptor beta chains from a single sample sequenced in a study of blood T cell repertoires in COVID-19. Method: immunoSEQ multiplex PCR; TCRdb's copy keeps in-frame clones and lacks some. The sample includes more than 25,000 clones, more than 80% of them seen just once. Source material: peripheral blood. These receptors originate from an elderly woman with acute or convalescent COVID-19.

This chain uses TRBV7-2 with TRBJ2-5, with TRBD1 as a possible D gene (5 bases). Germline lookup yields CDR1 SGHTA and CDR2 FQGNSA. This CDR3 is built from 11 residues. V lost 6 bases to trimming and J lost 6 bases, with 8 bases between them. This CDR3 is CASSSGKTQYF. In DNA form, the CDR3 reads TGTGCCAGCAGTTCAGGGAAGACCCAGTACTTC.

This chain joins TRBV5-1 and TRBJ2-7, with 11 positions matching TRBD2. Per germline, CDR1 SGHRS and CDR2 YFSETQ. The V and J ends lost 1 base and 1 base, in that order; junction bases with no gene match: 7. This CDR3 has 17 residues. CDR3 region: CASSLSASGGISYEQYF. The CDR3 DNA sequence: TGCGCCAGCAGCTTGTCGGCTAGCGGGGGGATATCCTACGAGCAGTACTTC. The variable domain in full, with the rest retrieved from reference TRBV5-1 and TRBJ2-7, is KAGVTQTPRYLIKTRGQQVTLSCSPISGHRSVSWYQQTPGQGLQFLFEYFSETQRNKGNFPGRFSGRQFSNSRSEMNVSTLELGDSALYLCASSLSASGGISYEQYFGPGTRLTVT.

The chain uses TRBV27 and TRBJ1-6; D possibly corresponds to TRBD1 (5 bases). Trimming removed 4 bases from V and 6 bases from J, with 10 bases in between. CDR1 and CDR2 from the germline V gene are MNHEY and SMNVEV (reference sequence). The CDR3 consists of 14 residues. CDR3 in DNA: TGTGCCAGCAGTTCGCCAGGGCTTAATTCACCCCTCCACTTT. It is translated as CASSSPGLNSPLHF.

This clone was seen a single time. The V and J genes are TRBV27 and TRBJ2-3, with D possibly being TRBD2 (6 bases). In germline, CDR1 is MNHEY, CDR2 SMNVEV (reference sequence). There are 20 residues in the CDR3. V lost 5 bases and J 2 bases, leaving 29 bases between the germline ends. CDR3 DNA sequence: TGTGCCAGCAGTACCAAACCGACAGCGATGGGGGGAGGCAACACAGATACGCAGTATTTT. Residues: CASSTKPTAMGGGNTDTQYF.

CDR3 amino acids: CASGIRDRNSPLHF. CDR3 nucleotides: TGTGCCAGCGGGATCCGGGACAGAAATTCACCCCTCCACTTT. The chain links TRBV27 to TRBJ1-6, with TRBD1 matching over 7 bases. The germline gives CDR1 MNHEY, CDR2 SMNVEV (reference sequence). J was trimmed by 7 bases and V by 8 bases; bases with no gene match: 8. This CDR3 comprises 14 residues.

The chain uses TRBV19 and TRBJ1-6; TRBD1 agrees at 7 bases. Germline loops: CDR1 LNHDA, CDR2 SQIVND (reference sequence). CDR3 size: 15 residues. The trim removed 0 bases at V and 7 bases at J, leaving 3 bases unmatched. The CDR3: CASSIEDRQNSPLHF. CDR3 nucleotide sequence: TGTGCCAGTAGTATAGAGGACAGGCAGAATTCACCCCTCCACTTT.

This rearrangement joins TRBV7-8 to TRBJ1-2; 7 nucleotides align to TRBD1. Germline V gives CDR1 SGHVS, CDR2 FQNEAQ. CDR3 length equals 15 residues. The J segment lost 7 bases and the V segment lost 1 base, leaving 9 bases of the junction unmatched. The CDR3 here is CASSLVEGARGGYTF. The CDR3, as DNA: TGTGCCAGCAGCTTAGTGGAGGGGGCGCGAGGTGGCTACACCTTC.

The rearrangement joins TRBV11-2 to TRBJ1-3, with 7 nucleotides matching TRBD1. The CDR3 has 16 amino acids. V lost 2 bases, J lost 1 base, and 5 bases stayed unmatched. Germline V gene lookup returns CDR1 SGHAT and CDR2 FQNNGV. The CDR3 DNA reads as TGTGCCAGCAGCTTATCCGGGACAGTTTCTGGAAACACCATATATTTT. Its translation is CASSLSGTVSGNTIYF.

The chain carries TRBV2 and TRBJ1-2; TRBD1 is a possible D gene (5 bases). Trimming pared 4 bases from V and 6 bases from J, leaving 12 bases between. Germline V CDR1 and CDR2: SNHLY, FYNNEI. This CDR3 is 13 amino acids long. The CDR3 DNA follows: TGTGCCAGCAGTGTGGTCAGGGAGGATGGCTACACCTTC. Amino acid sequence: CASSVVREDGYTF.

This clone was picked up one time. The chain has TRBV28 and TRBJ1-6; 9 positions agree with TRBD1. CDR1 is MDHEN, CDR2 SYDVKM, per germline. The CDR3 is 15 amino acids. Trimming took 6 bases from V and 8 from J; bases not matched to a gene: 8. CDR3 region: CASRRRDREDSPLHF. The CDR3 DNA is TGTGCCAGCAGACGCCGGGACAGGGAGGATTCACCCCTCCACTTT.

The chain is built from TRBV7-8 and TRBJ1-2; 8 positions match TRBD1. Germline trimming cut 5 bases from V and 8 bases from J; bases unmatched to any gene: 7. Germline assignment: CDR1 SGHVS and CDR2 FQNEAQ. This CDR3 has 13 amino acids. CDR3 in DNA: TGTGCCAGCAGCCGTACAGGGGGGGTGGGCTACACCTTC. Encoded protein: CASSRTGGVGYTF.

The chain joins TRBV11-2 to TRBJ2-1; 8 nucleotides agree with TRBD2. V was clipped by 0 bases and J by 6 bases; unmatched bases: 4. Germline values: CDR1 SGHAT, CDR2 FQNNGV. The CDR3 covers 15 residues. DNA of the CDR3: TGTGCCAGCAGCTTAGATAGCGGGAAGATCAATGAGCAGTTCTTC. It specifies CASSLDSGKINEQFF.

The chain joins TRBV2 to TRBJ1-5, with D perhaps matching TRBD1 (6 bases). There are 13 residues in the CDR3. V was shortened by 7 bases and J by 6 bases, with 13 bases between the two germline ends. Germline V gene lookup returns CDR1 SNHLY and CDR2 FYNNEI. CDR3 coding DNA: TGTGCCAGCAATCCACTACAGGGTCAGCCCCAGCATTTT. Its protein is CASNPLQGQPQHF.

The J gene is TRBJ1-6, the V gene TRBV7-3, with D possibly being TRBD1 (5 bases). The CDR3 extends over 16 amino acids. CDR1 is SGHTA, CDR2 FQGTGA, per germline. V was pared by 0 bases and J by 8 bases, with 14 bases between. CDR3 DNA sequence: TGTGCCAGCAGCTTAACCCGGCCAGGGAGGTATTCACCCCTCCACTTT. Translation gives CASSLTRPGRYSPLHF. The variable domain in full, completed from reference TRBV7-3 and TRBJ1-6, reads GAGVSQTPSNKVTEKGKYVELRCDPISGHTALYWYRQSLGQGPEFLIYFQGTGAADDSGLPNDRFFAVRPEGSVSTLKIQRTERGDSAVYLCASSLTRPGRYSPLHFGNGTRLTVT.

DNA of the CDR3: TGTGCCAGCAGTTCCCACCGCGGGGCAGGCAATCAGCCCCAGCATTTT. This translates into CASSSHRGAGNQPQHF. V is TRBV6-2 or TRBV6-3 and J is TRBJ1-5, with D tentatively TRBD1 (5 bases). This CDR3 has 16 residues. Germline-derived CDR1 and CDR2 are MNHEY and SVGEGT. V was trimmed by 4 bases and J by 2 bases, leaving 15 bases between them.

This clone appeared a few times. The gene calls are TRBV27 and TRBJ2-2; 10 positions agree with TRBD2. The V gene end was trimmed by 9 bases and the J gene end by 4 bases; junction bases not matched to a gene: 14. The germline gives CDR1 MNHEY, CDR2 SMNVEV (reference sequence). The CDR3 loop spans 17 amino acids. Written as DNA, the CDR3 is TGTGCCAGTTCTCCATCAGAGTTAGCGGGGGGCACCGGGGAGCTGTTTTTT. Protein: CASSPSELAGGTGELFF.

There are a few counts of this clone. The genes are TRBV2 and TRBJ1-4; TRBD1 matches 9 bases. Germline V gene data show CDR1 as SNHLY and CDR2 as FYNNEI. This CDR3 has 14 residues. V lost 6 bases, J lost 7 bases, and 6 bases stayed unmatched. The CDR3 nucleotides are TGTGCCAGCAGAGACCGGACAGGGGCTGAAAAACTGTTTTTT. It yields the protein CASRDRTGAEKLFF.

The V and J genes are TRBV7-2 and TRBJ2-7; 10 bases align to TRBD1. Per germline, CDR1 SGHTA and CDR2 FQGNSA. This CDR3 region has 17 residues. V lost 3 bases and J lost 5; bases outside the gene matches: 13. CDR3 nucleotide sequence: TGTGCCAGCAGCTTGCCGGTCGGGACAGGGGAGAAGAACGAGCAGTACTTC. Amino acid sequence: CASSLPVGTGEKNEQYF. Full variable domain (missing parts from reference TRBV7-2 and TRBJ2-7): GAGVSQSPSNKVTEKGKDVELRCDPISGHTALYWYRQSLGQGLEFLIYFQGNSAPDKSGLPSDRFSAERTGGSVSTLTIQRTQQEDSAVYLCASSLPVGTGEKNEQYFGPGTRLTVT.

This clone was counted once. The chain links TRBV2 to TRBJ1-1; 8 bases align to TRBD1. Germline CDR1 and CDR2: SNHLY and FYNNEI. J lost 0 bases, V lost 6 bases, and 6 bases had no gene match. This CDR3 region has 15 residues. Here the CDR3 DNA reads TGTGCCAGCAGGGAAAACAGGGGGATGAACACTGAAGCTTTCTTT. Its translation: CASRENRGMNTEAFF.

The chain carries TRBV19 and TRBJ1-5, with unresolved D. Per germline, CDR1 LNHDA and CDR2 SQIVND (reference sequence). CDR3 length: 13 residues. V was cut by 3 bases and J by 7 bases, with 10 bases left in between. The CDR3 DNA follows: TGTGCCAGTAGTATCCGTGGTAGCCAGCCCCAGCATTTT. Protein product: CASSIRGSQPQHF.

Here the CDR3 reads CASSLIGRGPDTQYF. As DNA, the CDR3 is TGCGCCAGCAGCTTGATAGGCAGGGGACCAGATACGCAGTATTTT. This sequence joins TRBV5-1 and TRBJ2-3, with a possible D match to TRBD1 (6 bases). Germline V gene data show CDR1 as SGHRS and CDR2 as YFSETQ. The length of the CDR3 is 15 residues. Trimming took off 1 base at V and 4 bases at J, with 13 bases between the two ends.